The subject of this entry is one TCR beta chain. No cognate antigen has been identified for it. No base-level quality is on record; no much larger clone is a single base apart. This sample is drawn from a study of blood T cell repertoires in COVID-19 (dated by TCRdb to 2020 to 2021). With regard to the full study: Samples from collaborators originated in the United States, Italy and Spain and spanned both the acute and convalescent phases of COVID-19. The material from the prospective study consisted of cDNA or gDNA derived from T cells, B-cell-depleted T cells, or PBMCs. Subjects who had been exposed to COVID-19, were actively infected with it, or had recovered from it provided the deeply sampled blood TCRbeta repertoires that made up the dataset. A freely available public database, intended as a resource for researchers studying the immune response to SARS-CoV-2, is where the repertoires were released. The samples were drawn from two sources: the first 160 participants of the ongoing ImmuneRACE study, and 1,200 or so subjects contributed by 6 global collaborators. Sample metadata almost always included a de-identified subject ID, COVID-19 status, age in years and sex. Where available, HLA class I and class II types were taken from metadata supplied by the sample provider and were not determined by assay-based typing.

Broader findings and caveats from the paper: Clinical and demographic metadata were provided uncurated, with the amount varying by source and participant.

The junction carries 23 bases between V and J, which are trimmed by 1 base and 11 bases respectively. Sequences MDHEN (CDR1) and SYDVKM (CDR2) are obtained from the germline V gene. The CDR3 runs 16 amino acids, cysteine and phenylalanine included. The CDR3 DNA has 48 bases and is translated from base 1. Samples from volunteer blood donors who had recovered from COVID-19 were contributed by a second Seattle source. The collaborating institutions used their own protocols to collect whole blood in K2EDTA tubes. For TCRbeta analysis, collaborator samples were shipped as frozen whole blood, as isolated PBMCs, or as DNA extracted from either sample type. TCRbeta CDR3 regions were amplified from genomic DNA using the immunoSEQ Assay, a bias-controlled multiplex PCR. Per the original workflow: The number of nucleated cells in each sample was estimated from the amplification of reference gene primers within the assay. To quantify the absolute abundance of each unique TCRbeta CDR3 rearrangement, sequence reads were collapsed and filtered. Productive Simpson clonality was computed per sample as the square root of Simpson's diversity index over productive rearrangements. TCRdb retrieved this table from immuneACCESS and kept in-frame rearrangements only. Not all clones are present; in checked studies, unresolved V genes account for under half, and no reason is known for the remainder. The DNA was the basis for D and trimming; V, J and clone size are from that table. The table for this sample lists under 200,000 clones; more than 75% of them were counted only once. In total, the top ten clones hold around 2.1% of the sample.

Recombination connected TRBV28 to TRBJ1-1, and possibly TRBD1, on 6 matching bases. This clonotype was obtained from a man aged 50-60 years who had recovered from COVID-19. The sample consisted of peripheral blood. The nucleotides read TGTGCCAGCAGTTTATTTGCCGGGACAAAAGTTTATGGGGCTTTCTTT. It translates to CASSLFAGTKVYGAFF.